This TCR beta chain was captured in a study of CXCR3-negative and CXCR3-positive naive CD8 T cells. On this clonotype: The antigen remains undetermined.

Overall study findings and caveats: Both naive subsets, CXCR3-negative and CXCR3-positive, displayed similar TRBV-TRBJ usage, unlike memory cells. For the naive subsets, surface CD5 was similar, and TCR strength was inferred from TRB CDR3 properties.

CDR3 length: 13 amino acids. The V gene's germline CDR1 is SQVTM and CDR2 ANQGSEA. With UMI labels, 5' RACE was used to prepare the TRB cDNA libraries. TCRdb re-called the 5' RACE reads and gives one entry per CDR3 protein, without DNA. The sample table includes about 40,000 distinct CDR3 sequences. This clonotype was sampled from a human donor in good health. Some clones in this sample may be carry-over from other donors' samples. Sequences were obtained from memory CD8+ T cells from blood. The genes are TRBV29-1 and TRBJ1-2. The CDR3 here is CSVEDRVNYGYTF.